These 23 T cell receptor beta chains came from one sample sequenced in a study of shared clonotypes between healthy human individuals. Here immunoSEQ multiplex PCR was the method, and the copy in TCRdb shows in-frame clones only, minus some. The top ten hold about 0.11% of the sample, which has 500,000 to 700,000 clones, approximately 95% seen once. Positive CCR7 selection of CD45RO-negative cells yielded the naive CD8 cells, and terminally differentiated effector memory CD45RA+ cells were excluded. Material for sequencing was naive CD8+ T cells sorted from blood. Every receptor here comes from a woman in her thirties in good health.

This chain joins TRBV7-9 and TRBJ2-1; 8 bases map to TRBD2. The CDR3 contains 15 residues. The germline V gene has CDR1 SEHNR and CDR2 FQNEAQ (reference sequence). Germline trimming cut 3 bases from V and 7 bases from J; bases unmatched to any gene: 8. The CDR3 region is CASSFAAGGLNEQFF. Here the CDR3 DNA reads TGTGCCAGCAGCTTTGCGGCGGGAGGCTTAAATGAGCAGTTCTTC.

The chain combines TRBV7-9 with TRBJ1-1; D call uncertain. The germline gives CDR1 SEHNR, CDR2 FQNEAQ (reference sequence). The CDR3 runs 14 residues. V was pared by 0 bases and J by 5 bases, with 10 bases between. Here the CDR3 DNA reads TGTGCCAGCAGCTTAGCGTATAGGGAGACTGAAGCTTTCTTT. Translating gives CASSLAYRETEAFF.

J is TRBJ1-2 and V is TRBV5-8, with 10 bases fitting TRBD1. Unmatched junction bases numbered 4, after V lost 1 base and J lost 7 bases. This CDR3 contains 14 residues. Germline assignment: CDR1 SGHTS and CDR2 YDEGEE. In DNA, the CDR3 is TGTGCCAGCAGCTTGATGAGGACAGGGGGTGGCTACACCTTC. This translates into CASSLMRTGGGYTF. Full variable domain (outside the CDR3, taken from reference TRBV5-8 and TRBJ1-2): EAGVTQSPTHLIKTRGQQATLRCSPISGHTSVYWYQQALGLGLQFLLWYDEGEERNRGNFPPRFSGRQFPNYSSELNVNALELEDSALYLCASSLMRTGGGYTFGSGTRLTVV.

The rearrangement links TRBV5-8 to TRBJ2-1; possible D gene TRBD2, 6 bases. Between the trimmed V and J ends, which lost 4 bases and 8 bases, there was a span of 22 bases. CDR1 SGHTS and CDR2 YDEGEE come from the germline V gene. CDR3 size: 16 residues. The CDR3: CASSQGRDSPRDEQFF. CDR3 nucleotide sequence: TGTGCCAGCAGCCAAGGCCGGGACTCCCCTAGGGATGAGCAGTTCTTC.

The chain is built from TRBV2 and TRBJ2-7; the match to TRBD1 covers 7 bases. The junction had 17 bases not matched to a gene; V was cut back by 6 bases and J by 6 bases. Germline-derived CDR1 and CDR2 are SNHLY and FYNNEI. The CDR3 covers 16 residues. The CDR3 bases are TGTGCCAGCAGCCTCGTTCCGGGACAGAGTTCGTCCGAGCAGTACTTC. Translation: CASSLVPGQSSSEQYF. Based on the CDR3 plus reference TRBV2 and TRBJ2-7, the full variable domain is EPEVTQTPSHQVTQMGQEVILRCVPISNHLYFYWYRQILGQKVEFLVSFYNNEISEKSEIFDDQFSVERPDGSNFTLKIRSTKLEDSAMYFCASSLVPGQSSSEQYFGPGTRLTVT.

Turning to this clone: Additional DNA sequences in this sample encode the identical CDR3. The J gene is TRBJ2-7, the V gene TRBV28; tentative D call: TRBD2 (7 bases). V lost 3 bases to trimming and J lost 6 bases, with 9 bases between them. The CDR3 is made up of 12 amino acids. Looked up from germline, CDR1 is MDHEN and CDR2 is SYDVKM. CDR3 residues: CASSFGGAEQYF. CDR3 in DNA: TGTGCCAGCAGTTTTGGGGGGGCCGAGCAGTACTTC.

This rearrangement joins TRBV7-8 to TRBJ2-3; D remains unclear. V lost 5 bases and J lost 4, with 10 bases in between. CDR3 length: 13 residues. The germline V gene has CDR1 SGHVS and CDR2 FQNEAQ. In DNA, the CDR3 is TGTGCCAGCAGCCCCCCTTTAGCAGATACGCAGTATTTT. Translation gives CASSPPLADTQYF. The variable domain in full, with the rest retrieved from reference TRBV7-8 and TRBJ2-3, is GAGVSQSPRYKVAKRGQDVALRCDPISGHVSLFWYQQALGQGPEFLTYFQNEAQLDKSGLPSDRFFAERPEGSVSTLKIQRTQQEDSAVYLCASSPPLADTQYFGPGTRLTVL.

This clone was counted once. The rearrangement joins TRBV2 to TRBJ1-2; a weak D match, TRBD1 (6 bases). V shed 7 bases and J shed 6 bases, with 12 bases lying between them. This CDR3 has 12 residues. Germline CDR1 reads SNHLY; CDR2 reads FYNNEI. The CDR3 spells CASMGGADGYTF. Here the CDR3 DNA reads TGTGCCAGCATGGGGGGGGCAGATGGCTACACCTTC.

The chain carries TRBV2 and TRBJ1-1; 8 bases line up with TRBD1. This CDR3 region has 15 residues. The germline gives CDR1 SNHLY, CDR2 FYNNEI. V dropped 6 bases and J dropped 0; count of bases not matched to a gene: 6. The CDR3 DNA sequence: TGTGCCAGCAGGGGGACAGGCAAAATGAACACTGAAGCTTTCTTT. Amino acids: CASRGTGKMNTEAFF.

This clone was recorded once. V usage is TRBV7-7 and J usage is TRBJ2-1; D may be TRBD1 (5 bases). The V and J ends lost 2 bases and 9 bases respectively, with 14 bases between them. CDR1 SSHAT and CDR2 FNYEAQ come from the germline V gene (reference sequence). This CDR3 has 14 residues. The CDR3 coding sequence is TGTGCCAGCAGCTTATCGCAAGGGGCTGGTGAGCAGTTCTTC. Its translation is CASSLSQGAGEQFF.

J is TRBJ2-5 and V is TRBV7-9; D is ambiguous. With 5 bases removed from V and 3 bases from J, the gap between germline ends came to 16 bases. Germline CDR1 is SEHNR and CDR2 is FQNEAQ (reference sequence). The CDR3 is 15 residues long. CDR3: CASSPSWQEEETQYF. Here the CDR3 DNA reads TGTGCCAGCAGCCCCAGCTGGCAGGAAGAAGAGACCCAGTACTTC.

The CDR3 coding sequence is TGTGCCAGCAGCCCCCGAGAGTGGAGGGCCGCCTACAATGAGCAGTTCTTC. It is translated as CASSPREWRAAYNEQFF. The J gene is TRBJ2-1, the V gene TRBV9; the D gene is possibly TRBD2 (6 bases). Germline CDR1 is SGDLS and CDR2 is YYNGEE. Trimming removed 4 bases at V and 2 bases at J, with 19 bases between. The CDR3 runs to 17 residues.

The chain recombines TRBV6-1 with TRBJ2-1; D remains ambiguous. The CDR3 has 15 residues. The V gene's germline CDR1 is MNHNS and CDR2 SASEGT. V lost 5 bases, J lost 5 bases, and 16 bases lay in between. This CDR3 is CASSHITDVDNEQFF. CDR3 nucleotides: TGTGCCAGCAGTCATATAACAGACGTGGACAATGAGCAGTTCTTC.

CDR3 sequence reads: CASSLFSLTSGRSSYNEQFF. CDR3 nucleotide sequence: TGTGCCAGCAGCCTCTTCTCTCTGACTAGCGGGAGGAGCTCCTACAATGAGCAGTTCTTC. The chain combines TRBV28 with TRBJ2-1; TRBD2 agrees at 13 bases. The CDR3 is 20 residues long. Trimming removed 6 bases from V and 0 bases from J; junction bases left unmatched: 14. Germline V gene lookup returns CDR1 MDHEN and CDR2 SYDVKM. The whole variable domain, filled in from reference TRBV28 and TRBJ2-1, reads DVKVTQSSRYLVKRTGEKVFLECVQDMDHENMFWYRQDPGLGLRLIYFSYDVKMKEKGDIPEGYSVSREKKERFSLILESASTNQTSMYLCASSLFSLTSGRSSYNEQFFGPGTRLTVL.

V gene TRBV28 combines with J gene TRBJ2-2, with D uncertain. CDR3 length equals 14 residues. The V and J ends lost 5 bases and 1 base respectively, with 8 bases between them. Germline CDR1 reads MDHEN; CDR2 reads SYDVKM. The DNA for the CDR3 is TGTGCCAGCAGTGCGTCCCTGAACACCGGGGAGCTGTTTTTT. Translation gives CASSASLNTGELFF.

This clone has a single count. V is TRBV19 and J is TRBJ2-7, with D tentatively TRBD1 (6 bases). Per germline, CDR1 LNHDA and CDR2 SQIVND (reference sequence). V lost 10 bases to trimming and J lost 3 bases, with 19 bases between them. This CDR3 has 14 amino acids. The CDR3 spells CATPLTGSGYEQYF. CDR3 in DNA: TGTGCCACTCCCCTGACAGGATCGGGCTACGAGCAGTACTTC.

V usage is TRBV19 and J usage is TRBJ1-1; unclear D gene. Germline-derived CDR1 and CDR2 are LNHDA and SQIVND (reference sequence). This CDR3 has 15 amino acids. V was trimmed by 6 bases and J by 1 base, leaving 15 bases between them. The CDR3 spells CASRTSSGGNTEAFF. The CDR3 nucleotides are TGTGCCAGTAGAACGTCCAGCGGAGGGAACACTGAAGCTTTCTTT.

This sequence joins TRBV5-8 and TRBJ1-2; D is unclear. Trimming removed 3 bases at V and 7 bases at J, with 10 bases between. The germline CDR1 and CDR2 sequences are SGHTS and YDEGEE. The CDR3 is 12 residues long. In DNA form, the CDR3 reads TGTGCCAGCAGCTCTGGGGTTGGTGGCTACACCTTC. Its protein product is CASSSGVGGYTF. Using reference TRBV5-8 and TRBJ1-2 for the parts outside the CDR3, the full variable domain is EAGVTQSPTHLIKTRGQQATLRCSPISGHTSVYWYQQALGLGLQFLLWYDEGEERNRGNFPPRFSGRQFPNYSSELNVNALELEDSALYLCASSSGVGGYTFGSGTRLTVV.

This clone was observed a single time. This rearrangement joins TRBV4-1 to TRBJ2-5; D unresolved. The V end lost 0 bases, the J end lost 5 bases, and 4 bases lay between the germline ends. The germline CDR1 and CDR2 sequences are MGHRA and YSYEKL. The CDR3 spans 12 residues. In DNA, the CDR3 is TGCGCCAGCAGCCAAGAGAGGGAGACCCAGTACTTC. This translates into CASSQERETQYF.

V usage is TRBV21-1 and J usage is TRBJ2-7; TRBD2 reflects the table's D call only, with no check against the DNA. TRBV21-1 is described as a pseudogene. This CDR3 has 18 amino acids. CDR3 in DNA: TGTGCCAGCAGCAAAGCGATCGTAGCGGCTAAGGGCTCCTACGAGCAGTACTTC. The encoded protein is CASSKAIVAAKGSYEQYF.

The CDR3 loop reads CASSAGLHYPYEQYF. The CDR3, as DNA: TGTGCCAGCAGCGCGGGACTGCACTACCCCTACGAGCAGTACTTC. The chain carries TRBV6-1 and TRBJ2-7; possible D gene TRBD2, 6 bases. V was pared by 6 bases and J by 2 bases, with 17 bases between. The CDR3 length is 15 residues. Germline CDR1 and CDR2: MNHNS and SASEGT.

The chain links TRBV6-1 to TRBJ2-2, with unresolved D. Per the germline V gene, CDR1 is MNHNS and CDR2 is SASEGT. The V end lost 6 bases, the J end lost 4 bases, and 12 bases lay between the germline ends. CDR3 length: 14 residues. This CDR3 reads CASSEVGVTGELFF. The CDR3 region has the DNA TGTGCCAGCAGCGAGGTGGGCGTCACCGGGGAGCTGTTTTTT.

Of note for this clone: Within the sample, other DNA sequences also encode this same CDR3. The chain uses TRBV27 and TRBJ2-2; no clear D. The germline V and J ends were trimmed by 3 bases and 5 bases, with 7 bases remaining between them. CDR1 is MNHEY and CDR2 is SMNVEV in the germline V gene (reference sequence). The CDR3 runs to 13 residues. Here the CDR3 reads CASSFWATGELFF. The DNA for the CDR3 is TGTGCCAGCAGTTTTTGGGCGACCGGGGAGCTGTTTTTT.